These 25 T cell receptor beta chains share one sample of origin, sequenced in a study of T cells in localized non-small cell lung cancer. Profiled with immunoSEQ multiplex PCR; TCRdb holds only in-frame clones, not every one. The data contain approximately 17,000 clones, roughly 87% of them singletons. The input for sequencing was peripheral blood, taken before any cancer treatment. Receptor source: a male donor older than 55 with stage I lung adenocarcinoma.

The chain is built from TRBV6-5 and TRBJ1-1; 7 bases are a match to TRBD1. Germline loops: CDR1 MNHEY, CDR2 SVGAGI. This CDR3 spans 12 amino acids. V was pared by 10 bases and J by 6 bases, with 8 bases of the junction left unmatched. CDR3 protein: CATLRGLAEAFF. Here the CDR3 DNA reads TGTGCCACCCTAAGGGGGCTCGCTGAAGCTTTCTTT.

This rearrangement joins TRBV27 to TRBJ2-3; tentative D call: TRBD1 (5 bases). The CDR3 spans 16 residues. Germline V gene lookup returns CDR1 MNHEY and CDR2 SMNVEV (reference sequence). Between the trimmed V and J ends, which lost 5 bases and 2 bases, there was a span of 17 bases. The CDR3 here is CASSTWGTLVTDTQYF. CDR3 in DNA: TGTGCCAGCAGTACCTGGGGCACACTGGTCACAGATACGCAGTATTTT.

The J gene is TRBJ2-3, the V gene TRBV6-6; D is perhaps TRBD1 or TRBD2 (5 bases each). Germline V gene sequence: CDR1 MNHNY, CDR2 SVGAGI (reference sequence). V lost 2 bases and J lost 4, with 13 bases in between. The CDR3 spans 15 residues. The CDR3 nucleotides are TGTGCCAGCAGTTACGTGGGGGTTAATGCAGATACGCAGTATTTT. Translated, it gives CASSYVGVNADTQYF.

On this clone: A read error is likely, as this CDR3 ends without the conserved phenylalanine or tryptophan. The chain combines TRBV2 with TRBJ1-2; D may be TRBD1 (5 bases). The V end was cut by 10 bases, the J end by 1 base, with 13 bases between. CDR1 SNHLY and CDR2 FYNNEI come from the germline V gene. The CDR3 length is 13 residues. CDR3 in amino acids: CATQTALNYGYTL. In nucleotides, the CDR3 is TGTGCCACCCAGACAGCGCTTAACTATGGCTACACCCTC.

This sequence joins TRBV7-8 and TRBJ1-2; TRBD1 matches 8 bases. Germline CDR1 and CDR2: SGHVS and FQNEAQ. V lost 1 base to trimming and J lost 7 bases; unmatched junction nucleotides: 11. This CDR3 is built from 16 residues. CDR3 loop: CASSLERRGQSGGYTF. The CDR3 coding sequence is TGTGCCAGCAGCTTAGAGCGCAGGGGGCAAAGTGGTGGCTACACCTTC.

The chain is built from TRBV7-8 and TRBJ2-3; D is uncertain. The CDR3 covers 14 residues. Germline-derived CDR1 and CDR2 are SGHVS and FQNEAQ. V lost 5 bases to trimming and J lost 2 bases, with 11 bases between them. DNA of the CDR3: TGTGCCAGCAGCGGAATAGTTTCCACAGATACGCAGTATTTT. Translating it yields CASSGIVSTDTQYF.

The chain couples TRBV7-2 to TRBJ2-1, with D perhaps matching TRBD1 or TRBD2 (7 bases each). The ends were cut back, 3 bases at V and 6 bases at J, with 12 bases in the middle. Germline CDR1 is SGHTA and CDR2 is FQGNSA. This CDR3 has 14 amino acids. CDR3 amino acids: CASSLGGTVNEQFF. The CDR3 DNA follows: TGTGCCAGCAGCTTGGGAGGGACAGTCAATGAGCAGTTCTTC.

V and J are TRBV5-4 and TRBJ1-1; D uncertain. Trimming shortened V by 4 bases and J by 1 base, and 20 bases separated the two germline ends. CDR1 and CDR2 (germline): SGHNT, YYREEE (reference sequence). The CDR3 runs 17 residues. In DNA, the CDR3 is TGTGCCAGCAGCCCTCGCTTCGGATCAGGAGGGAACACTGAAGCTTTCTTT. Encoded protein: CASSPRFGSGGNTEAFF.

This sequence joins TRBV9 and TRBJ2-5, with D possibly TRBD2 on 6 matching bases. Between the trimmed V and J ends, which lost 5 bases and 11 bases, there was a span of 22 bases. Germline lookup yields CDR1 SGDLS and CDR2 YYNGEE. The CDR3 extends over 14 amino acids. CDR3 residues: CASRQPFLAREQYF. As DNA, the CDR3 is TGTGCCAGCAGACAACCTTTCCTAGCGAGGGAGCAGTACTTC.

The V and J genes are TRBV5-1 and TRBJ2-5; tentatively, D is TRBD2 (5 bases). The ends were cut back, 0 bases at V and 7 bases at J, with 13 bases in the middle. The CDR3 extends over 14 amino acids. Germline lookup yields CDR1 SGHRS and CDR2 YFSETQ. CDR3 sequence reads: CASSLDPGVGTQYF. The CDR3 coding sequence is TGCGCCAGCAGCTTGGATCCCGGGGTGGGGACCCAGTACTTC.

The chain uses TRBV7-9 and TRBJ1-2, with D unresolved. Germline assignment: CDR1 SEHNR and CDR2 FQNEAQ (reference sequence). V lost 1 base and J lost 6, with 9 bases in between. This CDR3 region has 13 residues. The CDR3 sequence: CASSLVWGNGYTF. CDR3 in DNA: TGTGCCAGCAGCTTAGTATGGGGTAATGGCTACACCTTC.

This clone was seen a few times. Here the CDR3 DNA reads TGTGCCAGCAGCTTAGCGGGACAGCGTATGGTCGACACCTTC. Translation: CASSLAGQRMVDTF. This chain uses TRBV11-2 with TRBJ1-2; 7 bases map to TRBD1. The CDR3 is 14 residues long. V shed 1 base, J shed 12 bases, and the junction held 11 bases outside the gene matches. Per the germline V gene, CDR1 is SGHAT and CDR2 is FQNNGV.

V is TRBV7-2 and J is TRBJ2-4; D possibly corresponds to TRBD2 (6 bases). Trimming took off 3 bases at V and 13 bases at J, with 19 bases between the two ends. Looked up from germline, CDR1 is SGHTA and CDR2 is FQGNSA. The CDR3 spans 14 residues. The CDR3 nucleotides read TGTGCCAGCAGCTTGTCGCCGGAGGGTAAAGGGCAGTACTTC. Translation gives CASSLSPEGKGQYF.

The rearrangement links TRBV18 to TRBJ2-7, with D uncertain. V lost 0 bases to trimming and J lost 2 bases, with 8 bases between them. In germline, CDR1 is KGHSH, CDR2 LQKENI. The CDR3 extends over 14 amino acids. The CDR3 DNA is TGTGCCAGCTCACCACCGGCAGGTCCCTACGAGCAGTACTTC. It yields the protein CASSPPAGPYEQYF.

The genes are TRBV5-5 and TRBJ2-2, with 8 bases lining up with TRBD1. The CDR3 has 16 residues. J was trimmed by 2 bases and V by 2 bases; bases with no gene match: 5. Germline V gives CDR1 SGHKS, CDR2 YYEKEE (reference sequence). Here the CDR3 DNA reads TGTGCCAGCAGCTTTAGGGGACAGGCCAACACCGGGGAGCTGTTTTTT. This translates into CASSFRGQANTGELFF.

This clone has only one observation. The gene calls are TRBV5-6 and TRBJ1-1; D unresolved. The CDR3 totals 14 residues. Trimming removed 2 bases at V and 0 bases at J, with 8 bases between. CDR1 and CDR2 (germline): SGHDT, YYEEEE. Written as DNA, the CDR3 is TGTGCCAGCAGCTTACTTCTCATGAACACTGAAGCTTTCTTT. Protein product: CASSLLLMNTEAFF.

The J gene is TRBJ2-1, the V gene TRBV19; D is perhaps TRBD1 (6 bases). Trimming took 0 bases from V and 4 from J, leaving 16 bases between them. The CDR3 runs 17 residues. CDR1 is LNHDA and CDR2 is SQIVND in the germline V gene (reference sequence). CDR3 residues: CASSIEKSTRGYNEQFF. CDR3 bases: TGTGCCAGTAGTATAGAAAAGTCGACGAGGGGGTACAATGAGCAGTTCTTC.

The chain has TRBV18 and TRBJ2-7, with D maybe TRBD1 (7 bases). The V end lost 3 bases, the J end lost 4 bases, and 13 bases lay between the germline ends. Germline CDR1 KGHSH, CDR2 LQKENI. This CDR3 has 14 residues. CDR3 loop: CASSPRGTDYEQYF. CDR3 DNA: TGTGCCAGCTCACCCCGCGGGACAGATTACGAGCAGTACTTC.

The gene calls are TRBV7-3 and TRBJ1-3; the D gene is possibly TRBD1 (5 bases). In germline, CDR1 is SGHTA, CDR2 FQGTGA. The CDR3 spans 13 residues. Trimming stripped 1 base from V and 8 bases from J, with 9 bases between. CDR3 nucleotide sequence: TGTGCCAGCAGCTTAAGACAGTTAGACACCATATATTTT. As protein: CASSLRQLDTIYF. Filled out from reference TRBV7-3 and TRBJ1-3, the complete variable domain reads GAGVSQTPSNKVTEKGKYVELRCDPISGHTALYWYRQSLGQGPEFLIYFQGTGAADDSGLPNDRFFAVRPEGSVSTLKIQRTERGDSAVYLCASSLRQLDTIYFGEGSWLTVV.

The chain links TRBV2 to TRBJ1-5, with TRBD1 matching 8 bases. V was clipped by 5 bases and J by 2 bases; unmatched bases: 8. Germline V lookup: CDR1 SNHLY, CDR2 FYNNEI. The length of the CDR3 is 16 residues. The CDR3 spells CASSTGQGAGNQPQHF. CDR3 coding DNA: TGTGCCAGCAGTACAGGACAGGGTGCGGGCAATCAGCCCCAGCATTTT.

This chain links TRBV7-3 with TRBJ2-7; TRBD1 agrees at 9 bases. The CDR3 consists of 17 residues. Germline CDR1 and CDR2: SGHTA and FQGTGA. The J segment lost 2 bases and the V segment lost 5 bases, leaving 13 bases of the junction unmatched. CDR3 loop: CASSVEPTGGATYEQYF. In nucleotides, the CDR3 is TGTGCCAGCAGCGTCGAACCCACAGGGGGCGCGACCTACGAGCAGTACTTC.

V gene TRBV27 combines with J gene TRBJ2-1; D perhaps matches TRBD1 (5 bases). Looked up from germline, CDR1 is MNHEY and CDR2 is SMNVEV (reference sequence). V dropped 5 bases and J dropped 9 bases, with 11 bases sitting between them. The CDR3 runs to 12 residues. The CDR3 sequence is CASSPQGVEQFF. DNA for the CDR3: TGTGCCAGCAGTCCCCAAGGGGTTGAGCAGTTCTTC.

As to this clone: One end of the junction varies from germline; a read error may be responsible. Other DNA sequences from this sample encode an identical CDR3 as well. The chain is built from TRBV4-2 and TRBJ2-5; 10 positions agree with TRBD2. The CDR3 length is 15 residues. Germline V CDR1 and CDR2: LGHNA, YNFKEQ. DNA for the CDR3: TGTGCCAGCAGTCAAGAGCGGGGGGGCCAAGAGACCCAGTACTTC. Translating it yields CASSQERGGQETQYF.

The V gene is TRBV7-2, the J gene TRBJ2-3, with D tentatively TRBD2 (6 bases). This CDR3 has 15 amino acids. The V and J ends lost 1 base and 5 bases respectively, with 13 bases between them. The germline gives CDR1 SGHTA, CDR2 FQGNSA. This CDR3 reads CASSLGGASGDTQYF. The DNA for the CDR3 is TGTGCCAGCAGCTTAGGCGGGGCTTCCGGAGATACGCAGTATTTT.

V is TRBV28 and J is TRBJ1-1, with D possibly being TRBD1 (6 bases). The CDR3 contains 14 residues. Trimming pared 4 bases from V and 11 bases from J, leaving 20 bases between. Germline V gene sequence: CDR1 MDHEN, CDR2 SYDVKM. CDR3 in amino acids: CASSYGTGAGWAFF. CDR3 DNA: TGTGCCAGCAGTTACGGTACGGGGGCCGGATGGGCTTTCTTT.